This TCR beta chain derives from a study of T-cell memory formation after mild COVID-19. Study in general: Among the donors, TCR clusters were largely specific to each donor.

TCRdb re-called the 5' RACE reads through MiXCR, storing one row per CDR3 protein. The table records under 200,000 distinct CDR3 sequences, 10% to 15% of them present only once. The study's findings and limits: CD4+ bias marked clones expanding day 15 to 37, unlike balanced contracting clones. Pre-infection memory already had some responding clones, implying cross-reactive memory joined.

With respect to this clonotype: Its antigen is undetermined.

Per germline, CDR1 MNHEY and CDR2 SVGAGI. Trimming removed 2 bases from V and 3 bases from J, with 8 bases in between. The length of the CDR3 is 13 residues. The rearrangement joins TRBV6-5 to TRBJ2-7; D is unresolved. The source of this sequence is a man aged 18 to 29 who had mild COVID-19 (a few samples of this study predate the infection). Cell type and time point are not known. The specimen sequenced was PBMCs or a T cell subset sorted from them (not recorded which). The CDR3 protein is CASSYIQNYEQYF. CDR3 coding DNA: TGTGCCAGCAGTTACATACAGAACTACGAGCAGTACTTC.